This T cell receptor (beta chain) emerged from a study of T cell repertoires in cytomegalovirus infection. Study as a whole: Indicated by public TCR beta signatures were CMV infection and matching HLA type.

TCRdb processed the reads anew with MiXCR; each CDR3 protein has one entry. Of roughly 200,000 distinct CDR3 sequences in the sample, approximately 18% are singletons; the top ten hold around 25%. Study-wide points: Cumulative frequency (of public TCR beta family members) identified carriers of CMV plus the relevant HLA.

The trim removed 0 bases at V and 1 base at J, leaving 3 bases unmatched. Germline V gives CDR1 DFQATT, CDR2 SNEGSKA (reference sequence). The CDR3 spans 16 residues. Of note for this clonotype: No antigen is known for it.

The gene calls are TRBV20-1 and TRBJ2-1, with 10 positions matching TRBD1. The sequenced sample was CD8+ T cells from PBMCs. This receptor was obtained from a human donor in good health (CMV status not recorded). Some clones in this sample may be carry-over from other donors' samples. For the CDR3, the DNA is TGCAGTGCTAGAGAGGACAGGGGGAATTCCTACAATGAGCAGTTCTTC. Protein product: CSAREDRGNSYNEQFF.